Below, 25 T cell receptor beta chains from the same sample are listed, as sequenced in a study of cytomegalovirus exposure and HLA in healthy donors. TCRdb's copy holds only in-frame clones and misses some; the assay was immunoSEQ multiplex PCR. The repertoire consists of some 170,000 clones, with about nine tenths occurring once and the leading ten covering 7.2%. Sequenced sample: PBMCs. All receptors come from a man in his thirties or forties in good health and CMV-seropositive.

The chain joins TRBV9 to TRBJ2-7, with D hard to call. V was shortened by 7 bases and J by 1 base, with 12 bases between the two germline ends. Germline lookup yields CDR1 SGDLS and CDR2 YYNGEE. This CDR3 is built from 13 residues. CDR3 loop: CASANGESYEQYF. The CDR3 DNA is TGTGCCAGCGCTAACGGCGAGTCCTACGAGCAGTACTTC.

The gene calls are TRBV29-1 and TRBJ1-2, with a weak D call TRBD1 (5 bases). The CDR3 length is 14 residues. Germline V gene data show CDR1 as SQVTM and CDR2 as ANQGSEA. CDR3 nucleotide sequence: TGCAGTGCATTGTGGGACCGGCACACCTATGGCTACACCTTC. It is translated as CSALWDRHTYGYTF.

The CDR3 sequence is CASSGDSNQPQHF. The CDR3 DNA reads as TGTGCCAGCTCAGGGGATAGCAATCAGCCCCAGCATTTT. This sequence joins TRBV7-9 and TRBJ1-5; weak D call: TRBD1 (6 bases). There are 13 residues in the CDR3. The germline gives CDR1 SEHNR, CDR2 FQNEAQ (reference sequence). V lost 8 bases to trimming and J lost 0 bases, with 8 bases between them.

V is TRBV7-2 and J is TRBJ2-2, with 11 positions matching TRBD2. CDR1 is SGHTA, CDR2 FQGNSA, per germline. The CDR3 spans 14 residues. V was pared by 5 bases and J by 8 bases, with 4 bases of the junction left unmatched. The CDR3 spells CASSGRLAGGELFF. CDR3 coding DNA: TGTGCCAGCAGCGGGAGACTAGCGGGAGGGGAGCTGTTTTTT.

The V gene is TRBV7-9, the J gene TRBJ2-1, with no clear D. Germline V gene data show CDR1 as SEHNR and CDR2 as FQNEAQ (reference sequence). V dropped 4 bases and J dropped 8 bases, with 9 bases sitting between them. The CDR3 extends over 12 amino acids. CDR3: CASSYTGDEQFF. In nucleotides, the CDR3 is TGTGCCAGCAGCTACACGGGTGATGAGCAGTTCTTC.

The chain links TRBV5-4 to TRBJ2-3, with D tentatively TRBD2 (5 bases). This CDR3 spans 13 amino acids. In germline, CDR1 is SGHNT, CDR2 YYREEE (reference sequence). V was cut by 3 bases and J by 6 bases, with 11 bases left in between. CDR3 in amino acids: CASSSRGSDTQYF. The CDR3 DNA is TGTGCCAGCAGCTCCCGAGGGTCGGATACGCAGTATTTT.

This clone was found a few times. The chain recombines TRBV10-1 with TRBJ2-3, with D perhaps TRBD2 (5 bases). Trimming cost V 4 bases and J 0 bases, with 11 bases left between them. The germline V gene encodes CDR1 WNHNN and CDR2 SYGVQD (reference sequence). This CDR3 comprises 15 residues. Here the CDR3 DNA reads TGCGCCAGCAGTGGGCGGCGGGCCAGCACAGATACGCAGTATTTT. Its protein is CASSGRRASTDTQYF.

This clone was detected once. V usage is TRBV5-1 and J usage is TRBJ1-2, with 8 bases identical to TRBD1. The CDR3 sequence is 13 residues long. Germline lookup yields CDR1 SGHRS and CDR2 YFSETQ. Unmatched junction bases numbered 2, after V lost 4 bases and J lost 3 bases. The CDR3 spells CASSDRGYYGYTF. CDR3 coding DNA: TGCGCCAGCAGCGACAGGGGCTACTATGGCTACACCTTC.

The J gene is TRBJ1-3, the V gene TRBV4-3, with TRBD1 matching over 9 bases. The germline V gene has CDR1 LGHNA and CDR2 YSLEER. With 2 bases clipped from V and 6 bases from J, the junction kept 8 bases outside the gene matches. This CDR3 has 16 amino acids. The CDR3 loop is CASSQRSGTGINTIYF. CDR3 coding DNA: TGCGCCAGCAGCCAACGCAGTGGGACAGGGATAAACACCATATATTTT.

This chain joins TRBV19 and TRBJ1-5; the match to TRBD1 covers 9 bases. Germline values: CDR1 LNHDA, CDR2 SQIVND (reference sequence). With 5 bases clipped from V and 5 bases from J, the junction kept 10 bases outside the gene matches. CDR3 length: 16 amino acids. The CDR3 spells CASSAQDRGAYQPQHF. The CDR3 DNA follows: TGTGCCAGTAGTGCCCAGGACAGGGGCGCTTATCAGCCCCAGCATTTT.

V gene TRBV5-1 combines with J gene TRBJ2-1; D gene ambiguous. Looked up from germline, CDR1 is SGHRS and CDR2 is YFSETQ. This CDR3 is 14 amino acids long. V lost 1 base and J lost 5, with 10 bases in between. CDR3 loop: CASSLRVRNNEQFF. In DNA, the CDR3 is TGCGCCAGCAGCTTGAGGGTTCGCAACAATGAGCAGTTCTTC.

The rearrangement links TRBV7-8 to TRBJ2-1; a weak D match, TRBD2 (6 bases). The CDR3 spans 17 residues. CDR1 and CDR2 from the germline V gene are SGHVS and FQNEAQ. Trimming removed 0 bases from V and 6 bases from J, with 18 bases in between. The CDR3 loop reads CASSLALPGVNLNEQFF. The CDR3 coding sequence is TGTGCCAGCAGCTTAGCACTTCCGGGGGTCAACCTCAATGAGCAGTTCTTC.

The CDR3 nucleotides are TGTGCCAGCCGGGGACAGGGAATCACAGATACGCAGTATTTT. Encoded protein: CASRGQGITDTQYF. This chain uses TRBV6-5 with TRBJ2-3, with TRBD1 matching 9 bases. The V and J ends lost 8 bases and 2 bases, in that order; junction bases with no gene match: 5. The CDR3 consists of 14 residues. Germline CDR1 and CDR2: MNHEY and SVGAGI.

J is TRBJ2-5 and V is TRBV9, with a tentative D call TRBD2 (6 bases). The CDR3 consists of 13 residues. Germline loops: CDR1 SGDLS, CDR2 YYNGEE. Trimming cost V 3 bases and J 5 bases, with 11 bases left between them. CDR3 sequence reads: CASSAPGGETQYF. The DNA for the CDR3 is TGTGCCAGCAGCGCTCCCGGAGGGGAGACCCAGTACTTC.

This clone was detected only a few times. The chain joins TRBV7-2 to TRBJ1-2; a possible D gene is TRBD1 (5 bases). This CDR3 region has 13 residues. Germline-derived CDR1 and CDR2 are SGHTA and FQGNSA. The V gene lost 3 bases and the J gene lost 8 bases, with 13 bases spanning the gap. The CDR3, as DNA: TGTGCCAGCAGCTTTACGGGGCTGGGCGGCTACACCTTC. This translates into CASSFTGLGGYTF.

This clone has a handful of counts. A single base is all that separates this from a far larger clone, so a read error is likely. This rearrangement joins TRBV11-2 to TRBJ2-7; no definite D call. This CDR3 has 12 amino acids. The germline CDR1 and CDR2 sequences are SGHAT and FQNNGV. Trimming removed 3 bases from V and 3 bases from J, with 6 bases in between. The CDR3 reads CASSFDGYEQYF. The DNA of the CDR3 is TGTGCCAGCAGCTTTGACGGCTACGAGCAGTACTTC.

This sequence joins TRBV5-5 and TRBJ2-3, with a possible D match to TRBD1 (5 bases). CDR1 is SGHKS and CDR2 is YYEKEE in the germline V gene (reference sequence). CDR3 length: 15 residues. The V end lost 0 bases, the J end lost 1 base, and 9 bases lay between the germline ends. In DNA form, the CDR3 reads TGTGCCAGCAGCTTGGTAGGGGATGGCACAGATACGCAGTATTTT. Amino acids: CASSLVGDGTDTQYF. The entire variable domain, with the rest obtained from reference TRBV5-5 and TRBJ2-3, is as follows: DAGVTQSPTHLIKTRGQQVTLRCSPISGHKSVSWYQQVLGQGPQFIFQYYEKEERGRGNFPDRFSARQFPNYSSELNVNALLLGDSALYLCASSLVGDGTDTQYFGPGTRLTVL.

The chain is built from TRBV25-1 and TRBJ2-1; 9 nucleotides agree with TRBD1. The CDR3 totals 15 residues. CDR1 MGHDK and CDR2 SYGVNS come from the germline V gene. Unmatched junction bases numbered 6, after V lost 6 bases and J lost 3 bases. DNA of the CDR3: TGTGCCAGCAGAGTACAGGGGGCCGGCTACAATGAGCAGTTCTTC. Residues: CASRVQGAGYNEQFF.

This sequence joins TRBV6-5 and TRBJ2-7; TRBD1 aligns across 9 bases. Germline V gene sequence: CDR1 MNHEY, CDR2 SVGAGI. With 6 bases clipped from V and 4 bases from J, the junction kept 7 bases outside the gene matches. CDR3 length: 14 amino acids. CDR3 bases: TGTGCCAGCAGCCGGACAGGGGACGTGTACGAGCAGTACTTC. It yields the protein CASSRTGDVYEQYF.

In this sample, this clone turned up once. This chain uses TRBV13 with TRBJ2-7; no clear D gene. The CDR3 extends over 13 amino acids. Germline assignment: CDR1 PRHDT and CDR2 FYEKMQ (reference sequence). The V gene lost 3 bases and the J gene lost 4 bases, with 10 bases spanning the gap. The CDR3 is CASSFYASYEQYF. In DNA form, the CDR3 reads TGTGCCAGCAGCTTTTACGCCTCATACGAGCAGTACTTC.

The chain uses TRBV10-3 and TRBJ2-4; D remains ambiguous. Trimming shortened V by 3 bases and J by 4 bases, and 7 bases separated the two germline ends. Germline CDR1 ENHRY, CDR2 SYGVKD. The CDR3 spans 13 residues. CDR3 protein: CAISDGAKNIQYF. For the CDR3, the DNA is TGTGCCATCAGTGATGGTGCGAAAAACATTCAGTACTTC.

This clone showed up just a few times. The chain employs TRBV4-2 and TRBJ2-7; a possible D gene is TRBD2 (5 bases). Trimming removed 4 bases at V and 2 bases at J, with 15 bases between. CDR1 and CDR2 (germline): LGHNA, YNFKEQ. CDR3 length: 15 amino acids. CDR3: CASSRGDTEAYEQYF. DNA of the CDR3: TGTGCCAGCAGCCGTGGGGATACGGAGGCCTACGAGCAGTACTTC.

The chain carries TRBV7-6 and TRBJ2-1; TRBD1 or TRBD2 may be the D gene (5 bases each). Trimming shortened V by 3 bases and J by 6 bases, and 12 bases separated the two germline ends. Germline loops: CDR1 SGHVS, CDR2 FNYEAQ. The CDR3 has 14 residues. CDR3 amino acids: CASSFDGTLNEQFF. CDR3 DNA: TGTGCCAGCAGCTTTGACGGGACCCTCAATGAGCAGTTCTTC.

V and J are TRBV7-6 and TRBJ2-5, with TRBD1 as a possible D gene (6 bases). Trimming shortened V by 5 bases and J by 5 bases, and 18 bases separated the two germline ends. The germline CDR1 and CDR2 sequences are SGHVS and FNYEAQ. CDR3 length equals 15 residues. In DNA form, the CDR3 reads TGTGCCAGCAGCCCCCCCCCTGGGGGCGCGGAGACCCAGTACTTC. This translates into CASSPPPGGAETQYF.

The chain has TRBV5-1 and TRBJ2-7, with D tentatively TRBD1 (6 bases). This CDR3 is 14 amino acids long. The V gene lost 2 bases and the J gene lost 3 bases, with 12 bases spanning the gap. The germline CDR1 and CDR2 sequences are SGHRS and YFSETQ. CDR3 in DNA: TGCGCCAGCAGCTTTAACGGACAGAGCTACGAGCAGTACTTC. Translating gives CASSFNGQSYEQYF.